A single sample gave rise to the 27 T cell receptor beta chains below, sequenced in a study of T cell responses to AZD1222 COVID-19 vaccine. Only in-frame clones appear in the TCRdb table, and some are missing; sequencing was by immunoSEQ multiplex PCR. The sample has 75,000 to 100,000 clones, 88% seen once. The sequenced sample was peripheral blood, obtained on day 0 of AZD1222 vaccination. Receptor source: an adult in good health.

The chain joins TRBV9 to TRBJ1-3; D is perhaps TRBD1 (6 bases). The ends were cut back, 3 bases at V and 0 bases at J, with 7 bases in the middle. The germline V gene encodes CDR1 SGDLS and CDR2 YYNGEE. The CDR3 consists of 14 residues. CDR3 coding DNA: TGTGCCAGCAGCGGGACAGTCTCTGGAAACACCATATATTTT. Its protein is CASSGTVSGNTIYF. Using reference TRBV9 and TRBJ1-3 for the parts outside the CDR3, the full variable domain is DSGVTQTPKHLITATGQRVTLRCSPRSGDLSVYWYQQSLDQGLQFLIQYYNGEERAKGNILERFSAQQFPDLHSELNLSSLELGDSALYFCASSGTVSGNTIYFGEGSWLTVV.

V and J are TRBV6-1 and TRBJ1-4; perhaps TRBD1 as D (5 bases). Trimming pared 0 bases from V and 7 bases from J, leaving 9 bases between. The CDR3 is 14 residues long. Germline CDR1 is MNHNS and CDR2 is SASEGT. Here the CDR3 DNA reads TGTGCCAGCAGTGAAGCACAGGCAGGTGAAAAACTGTTTTTT. This translates into CASSEAQAGEKLFF.

V usage is TRBV10-3 and J usage is TRBJ1-5; maybe TRBD1 (5 bases). Germline V gene data show CDR1 as ENHRY and CDR2 as SYGVKD. The ends were cut back, 0 bases at V and 5 bases at J, with 8 bases in the middle. The CDR3 totals 14 residues. The CDR3, as DNA: TGTGCCATCAGTGAGTCGAAAGGGGATCAGCCCCAGCATTTT. As protein: CAISESKGDQPQHF.

The genes are TRBV27 and TRBJ1-4; no clear D. The CDR3 spans 14 residues. Germline V gives CDR1 MNHEY, CDR2 SMNVEV (reference sequence). V was pared by 6 bases and J by 3 bases, with 11 bases between. The CDR3 bases are TGTGCCAGCAGGGTCGGGGTAGCTAATGAAAAACTGTTTTTT. This codes for CASRVGVANEKLFF.

V is TRBV5-1 and J is TRBJ2-7, with 8 bases matching TRBD1. Trimming at V came to 5 bases and at J to 2 bases, leaving 9 bases not matched to a gene. Germline CDR1 SGHRS, CDR2 YFSETQ. This CDR3 has 15 amino acids. The CDR3 DNA reads as TGCGCCAGCAGGGATCTCAGGGGGCCCCCCTACGAGCAGTACTTC. This gives the protein CASRDLRGPPYEQYF.

The chain links TRBV10-3 to TRBJ1-2; D perhaps matches TRBD1 (6 bases). This CDR3 is 14 amino acids long. V gave up 3 bases and J gave up 8 bases, with 16 bases separating them. Germline V gene sequence: CDR1 ENHRY, CDR2 SYGVKD. CDR3 sequence reads: CAISEGQGYRGYTF. CDR3 bases: TGTGCCATCAGTGAAGGGCAGGGGTACAGGGGCTACACCTTC.

As DNA, the CDR3 is TGTGCCAGCACCCCCGACGGATACAATGAGCAGTTCTTC. Protein: CASTPDGYNEQFF. The V gene is TRBV7-8, the J gene TRBJ2-1; no reliable D call. Between the trimmed V and J ends, which lost 7 bases and 4 bases, there was a span of 11 bases. CDR1 and CDR2 (germline): SGHVS, FQNEAQ. The length of the CDR3 is 13 residues.

The chain recombines TRBV9 with TRBJ2-2; D could derive from TRBD1 or TRBD2 (5 bases each). Deletions cut 6 bases from V and 4 bases from J, with 10 bases between. This CDR3 comprises 13 residues. CDR1 SGDLS and CDR2 YYNGEE come from the germline V gene. The CDR3 is CASNRGSTGELFF. The CDR3 DNA follows: TGTGCCAGCAATCGGGGCTCCACCGGGGAGCTGTTTTTT.

The genes are TRBV6-6 and TRBJ2-7; 8 nucleotides match TRBD1. The V segment lost 5 bases and the J segment 1 base; nucleotides outside the gene matches: 13. Germline values: CDR1 MNHNY, CDR2 SVGAGI (reference sequence). There are 17 residues in the CDR3. In nucleotides, the CDR3 is TGTGCCAGCAGTCGTAACGTTCGACAGGGGAGATCCTACGAGCAGTACTTC. The encoded protein is CASSRNVRQGRSYEQYF.

This chain joins TRBV5-5 and TRBJ1-3; D might be TRBD1 (5 bases). This CDR3 contains 17 residues. CDR1 is SGHKS and CDR2 is YYEKEE in the germline V gene (reference sequence). V was cut by 4 bases and J by 2 bases, with 19 bases left in between. Here the CDR3 reads CASSPPLTAYAGNTIYF. CDR3 in DNA: TGTGCCAGCAGCCCTCCCCTGACAGCTTATGCTGGAAACACCATATATTTT.

This sequence joins TRBV14 and TRBJ2-2, with TRBD1 matching over 10 bases. CDR1 and CDR2 (germline): SGHDN, FVKESK. With 3 bases clipped from V and 0 bases from J, the junction kept 10 bases outside the gene matches. This CDR3 is built from 19 residues. The CDR3 sequence: CASSHLAGQGYANTGELFF. CDR3 in DNA: TGTGCCAGCAGCCACCTGGCGGGACAGGGGTACGCGAACACCGGGGAGCTGTTTTTT.

The rearrangement joins TRBV11-3 to TRBJ2-7; no definite D call. From germline, CDR1 is SGHNT and CDR2 YENEEA. The CDR3 is 14 residues long. Trimming stripped 4 bases from V and 5 bases from J, with 15 bases between. CDR3 amino acids: CASSSMADAHEQYF. DNA of the CDR3: TGTGCCAGCAGCTCAATGGCGGACGCACACGAGCAGTACTTC.

This chain joins TRBV30 and TRBJ2-3, with D perhaps matching TRBD1 (6 bases). Trimming shortened V by 3 bases and J by 1 base, and 11 bases separated the two germline ends. Germline V gene sequence: CDR1 GTSNPN, CDR2 SVGIG (reference sequence). The CDR3 totals 14 residues. CDR3 residues: CAWRPGARTDTQYF. The CDR3 bases are TGTGCCTGGAGGCCAGGGGCTCGCACAGATACGCAGTATTTT.

The chain's CDR3 is CASRRESTEAFF. Here the CDR3 DNA reads TGTGCCAGCAGACGAGAGAGCACTGAAGCTTTCTTT. The chain couples TRBV6-5 to TRBJ1-1; D remains ambiguous. With 6 bases removed from V and 4 bases from J, the gap between germline ends came to 9 bases. Germline V gene sequence: CDR1 MNHEY, CDR2 SVGAGI. This CDR3 is built from 12 residues.

The chain is built from TRBV29-1 and TRBJ2-7; 9 nucleotides align to TRBD1. The germline V gene has CDR1 SQVTM and CDR2 ANQGSEA. V was clipped by 5 bases and J by 6 bases; unmatched bases: 17. The CDR3 length is 16 residues. The CDR3 nucleotides are TGCAGCGTTCGGCCCGAGGGGACAGGGACAACTCGCGAGCAGTACTTC. Residues: CSVRPEGTGTTREQYF.

This sequence joins TRBV7-9 and TRBJ2-3; D may correspond to TRBD1 or TRBD2 (5 bases each). CDR3 size: 14 residues. Germline V gene sequence: CDR1 SEHNR, CDR2 FQNEAQ (reference sequence). The V and J ends lost 5 bases and 6 bases respectively, with 15 bases between them. CDR3 residues: CASSKGRTSDTQYF. In DNA, the CDR3 is TGTGCCAGCAGCAAGGGACGGACAAGCGATACGCAGTATTTT.

The gene calls are TRBV9 and TRBJ1-3, with D possibly being TRBD1 (5 bases). V dropped 0 bases and J dropped 3 bases, with 10 bases sitting between them. The CDR3 extends over 15 amino acids. The germline gives CDR1 SGDLS, CDR2 YYNGEE. The CDR3: CASSVARGDGNTIYF. The CDR3 nucleotides read TGTGCCAGCAGCGTAGCTCGGGGGGATGGAAACACCATATATTTT.

The rearrangement uses TRBV28 and TRBJ2-6, with D maybe TRBD2 (5 bases). The CDR3 covers 14 residues. Per germline, CDR1 MDHEN and CDR2 SYDVKM. Trimming took off 8 bases at V and 2 bases at J, with 10 bases between the two ends. This chain's CDR3 is CASGGLTGANVLTF. The CDR3 DNA sequence: TGTGCCAGCGGAGGCCTGACTGGGGCCAACGTCCTGACTTTC.

The genes are TRBV29-1 and TRBJ2-5; D is tentatively TRBD1 or TRBD2 (6 bases each). The CDR3 runs to 14 residues. Germline CDR1 and CDR2: SQVTM and ANQGSEA. The germline V and J ends were trimmed by 7 bases and 2 bases, with 17 bases remaining between them. CDR3 region: CSARRGVVQETQYF. The CDR3 region has the DNA TGCAGCGCCCGGAGGGGGGTAGTACAAGAGACCCAGTACTTC.

The rearrangement links TRBV12-3 or TRBV12-4 to TRBJ1-1; D not resolved. The CDR3 totals 12 residues. Trimming pared 6 bases from V and 0 bases from J, leaving 5 bases between. The CDR3 DNA reads TGTGCCAGCAGAGGTCTGAACACTGAAGCTTTCTTT. Amino acid sequence: CASRGLNTEAFF.

V and J are TRBV5-5 and TRBJ2-6; D remains ambiguous. V lost 1 base to trimming and J lost 0 bases, with 5 bases between them. CDR3 length: 15 amino acids. The V gene's germline CDR1 is SGHKS and CDR2 YYEKEE (reference sequence). The CDR3 DNA reads TGTGCCAGCAGCTTGCACCTCTCTGGGGCCAACGTCCTGACTTTC. Encoded protein: CASSLHLSGANVLTF.

The chain uses TRBV2 and TRBJ1-2; a weak D match, TRBD1 (5 bases). Germline CDR1 SNHLY, CDR2 FYNNEI. The V and J ends lost 9 bases and 0 bases respectively, with 14 bases between them. This CDR3 is 14 amino acids long. The CDR3 nucleotides read TGTGCCAGATCCGGGACCGTTGCTAACTATGGCTACACCTTC. Protein: CARSGTVANYGYTF.

The DNA of the CDR3 is TGCGCCAGCAGCGCTAGCGGGGGGATCACAGATACGCAGTATTTT. Translation: CASSASGGITDTQYF. The V and J genes are TRBV5-1 and TRBJ2-3; 11 nucleotides agree with TRBD2. This CDR3 has 15 amino acids. The germline gives CDR1 SGHRS, CDR2 YFSETQ. V dropped 4 bases and J dropped 2; count of bases not matched to a gene: 3.

V and J are TRBV6-6 and TRBJ2-7, with D maybe TRBD1 (6 bases). This CDR3 comprises 12 residues. V lost 7 bases to trimming and J lost 3 bases, with 10 bases between them. CDR1 MNHNY and CDR2 SVGAGI come from the germline V gene (reference sequence). The CDR3 spells CASNQDSYEQYF. The CDR3 DNA follows: TGTGCCAGCAACCAGGACAGCTACGAGCAGTACTTC.

J is TRBJ2-2 and V is TRBV6-5; the match to TRBD1 covers 8 bases. Germline loops: CDR1 MNHEY, CDR2 SVGAGI. The length of the CDR3 is 14 residues. V lost 9 bases to trimming and J lost 3 bases; unmatched junction nucleotides: 6. In nucleotides, the CDR3 is TGTGCCAGTACGACAGGGGTGCACACCGGGGAGCTGTTTTTT. Its translation is CASTTGVHTGELFF.

This CDR3 reads CASSLGWGDTEAFF. The CDR3 DNA sequence: TGTGCCAGCAGCTTGGGATGGGGAGACACTGAAGCTTTCTTT. The chain combines TRBV5-6 with TRBJ1-1, with unresolved D. The germline CDR1 and CDR2 sequences are SGHDT and YYEEEE. V lost 0 bases, J lost 3 bases, and 9 bases lay in between. There are 14 residues in the CDR3. Complete variable domain (other parts from reference TRBV5-6 and TRBJ1-1): DAGVTQSPTHLIKTRGQQVTLRCSPKSGHDTVSWYQQALGQGPQFIFQYYEEEERQRGNFPDRFSGHQFPNYSSELNVNALLLGDSALYLCASSLGWGDTEAFFGQGTRLTVV.

The chain uses TRBV9 and TRBJ1-1; D may be TRBD1 (5 bases). CDR3 length equals 13 residues. V lost 1 base and J lost 6, with 10 bases in between. Germline CDR1 reads SGDLS; CDR2 reads YYNGEE. CDR3 protein: CASSVTGLSEAFF. The CDR3 nucleotides read TGTGCCAGCAGCGTAACAGGCCTTTCTGAAGCTTTCTTT.